The 8 T cell receptor beta chains in this list originate from one sample, sequenced in a study of T-cell memory formation after mild COVID-19. Via MiXCR, TCRdb re-called the 5' RACE reads, giving one row per CDR3 protein. The sample includes about 130,000 distinct CDR3 sequences, 5% to 6.5% of them seen just once. Sequencing was carried out using PBMCs or a T cell subset sorted from them (not recorded which). Every receptor here comes from an adult woman who had mild COVID-19 (a few samples of this study predate the infection). Cell type and time point are not known.

This clonotype turned up a few times. The chain joins TRBV5-5 to TRBJ2-2; the match to TRBD1 covers 8 bases. Unmatched junction bases numbered 5, after V lost 4 bases and J lost 3 bases. Per the germline V gene, CDR1 is SGHKS and CDR2 is YYEKEE (reference sequence). CDR3 length: 15 amino acids. The CDR3 DNA reads TGTGCCAGCAGCACGACAGGGGCGTACACCGGGGAGCTGTTTTTT. Residues: CASSTTGAYTGELFF. The full variable domain, rest sourced from reference TRBV5-5 and TRBJ2-2, is DAGVTQSPTHLIKTRGQQVTLRCSPISGHKSVSWYQQVLGQGPQFIFQYYEKEERGRGNFPDRFSARQFPNYSSELNVNALLLGDSALYLCASSTTGAYTGELFFGEGSRLTVL.

This clonotype was detected ten times or more. The chain joins TRBV12-3 or TRBV12-4 to TRBJ1-1, with 10 bases matching TRBD1. V gave up 4 bases and J gave up 10 bases; unmatched junction bases: 6. The CDR3 length is 13 residues. DNA for the CDR3: TGTGCCAGCAGTTCCCGGACAGGGGGAATAGCTTTCTTT. Encoded protein: CASSSRTGGIAFF.

The genes are TRBV18 and TRBJ2-5; D ambiguous. The CDR3 is 15 residues long. Germline loops: CDR1 KGHSH, CDR2 LQKENI. Trimming took 4 bases from V and 1 from J, leaving 13 bases between them. Here the CDR3 reads CASSQQGRLQETQYF. The CDR3 bases are TGTGCCAGCTCACAGCAAGGACGCCTCCAAGAGACCCAGTACTTC.

This clonotype was picked up a small number of times. The rearrangement uses TRBV3-1 and TRBJ2-4, with 7 nucleotides matching TRBD2. The trim removed 6 bases at V and 8 bases at J, leaving 7 bases unmatched. The CDR3 is made up of 13 amino acids. Per the germline V gene, CDR1 is LGHDT and CDR2 is YNNKEL (reference sequence). In nucleotides, the CDR3 is TGTGCCAGCAGGAAGCTGGGGGGGTACATTCAGTACTTC. Translated, it gives CASRKLGGYIQYF.

This clonotype was picked up many times. V is TRBV6-5 and J is TRBJ2-7; no firm D call. The CDR3 runs 13 residues. Trimming stripped 4 bases from V and 6 bases from J, with 13 bases between. Germline V gene lookup returns CDR1 MNHEY and CDR2 SVGAGI. In DNA form, the CDR3 reads TGTGCCAGCAGTTCCGACCTCCCCCGCGAGCAGTACTTC. Translating it yields CASSSDLPREQYF.

The chain employs TRBV12-3 or TRBV12-4 and TRBJ1-1; possibly TRBD1 for D (5 bases). Between the trimmed V and J ends, which lost 5 bases and 1 base, there was a span of 14 bases. This CDR3 region has 15 residues. The CDR3 DNA reads as TGTGCCAGCAGTCCCCGGGACCCTAAGAACACTGAAGCTTTCTTT. Protein product: CASSPRDPKNTEAFF.

The table lists this clonotype with a few counts. V usage is TRBV6-1 and J usage is TRBJ1-2, with D perhaps TRBD1 (5 bases). Germline CDR1 MNHNS, CDR2 SASEGT. The CDR3 runs 15 residues. V gave up 8 bases and J gave up 7 bases, with 23 bases separating them. Here the CDR3 reads CASLFSPDKYPGYTF. The DNA of the CDR3 is TGTGCCAGCCTGTTTTCACCGGACAAGTACCCTGGCTACACCTTC.

This clonotype was picked up a small number of times. The genes are TRBV25-1 and TRBJ1-2; possible D gene TRBD1, 5 bases. CDR1 MGHDK and CDR2 SYGVNS come from the germline V gene. The CDR3 loop spans 14 amino acids. The V and J ends lost 2 bases and 5 bases respectively, with 12 bases between them. The DNA of the CDR3 is TGTGCCAGCAGTGAAACGGGGGATTTTTATGGCTACACCTTC. Translated: CASSETGDFYGYTF.